Below, 3 T cell receptor beta chains from the same sample are listed, as sequenced in a study of blood T cell repertoires in COVID-19. TCRdb's copy holds only in-frame clones and misses some; the assay was immunoSEQ multiplex PCR. This table has some 260,000 clones, about nine tenths appearing once. Sequencing used PBMCs or T cells enriched from blood (not recorded which). The receptors were gathered from a woman in her twenties or thirties with acute COVID-19.

This clone was detected only once. The chain is built from TRBV2 and TRBJ1-3, with D perhaps matching TRBD1 (6 bases). V was trimmed by 11 bases and J by 0 bases, leaving 14 bases between them. The germline V gene has CDR1 SNHLY and CDR2 FYNNEI. The CDR3 extends over 14 amino acids. The CDR3 protein is CAGRQDHSGNTIYF. The CDR3 DNA follows: TGTGCCGGGAGACAGGACCACTCTGGAAACACCATATATTTT.

J is TRBJ2-3 and V is TRBV11-2; 14 bases are shared with TRBD2. Germline-derived CDR1 and CDR2 are SGHAT and FQNNGV. V was clipped by 1 base and J by 3 bases; unmatched bases: 3. The CDR3 covers 17 residues. CDR3 sequence reads: CASSLGTSGGITDTQYF. The CDR3 coding sequence is TGTGCCAGCAGCTTAGGGACTAGCGGGGGGATAACAGATACGCAGTATTTT.

The V gene is TRBV19, the J gene TRBJ1-5, with D possibly matching TRBD1 (6 bases). This CDR3 contains 12 residues. Between the trimmed V and J ends, which lost 2 bases and 16 bases, there was a span of 15 bases. Germline assignment: CDR1 LNHDA and CDR2 SQIVND (reference sequence). The CDR3 nucleotides read TGTGCCAGTAGTATAAACGACAGGCCTAGTCATTTT. Protein product: CASSINDRPSHF.